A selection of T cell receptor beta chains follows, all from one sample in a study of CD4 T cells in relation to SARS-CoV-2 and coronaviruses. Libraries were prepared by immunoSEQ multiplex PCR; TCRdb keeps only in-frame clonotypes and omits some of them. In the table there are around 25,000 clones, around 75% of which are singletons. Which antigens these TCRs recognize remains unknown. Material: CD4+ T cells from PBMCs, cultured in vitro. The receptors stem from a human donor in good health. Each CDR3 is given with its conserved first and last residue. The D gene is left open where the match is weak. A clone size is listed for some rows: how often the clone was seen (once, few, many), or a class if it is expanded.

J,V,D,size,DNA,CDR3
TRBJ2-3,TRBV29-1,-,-,TGCAGCGTGGAGGGTGGAGGGACTGATACGCAGTATTTT,CSVEGGGTDTQYF
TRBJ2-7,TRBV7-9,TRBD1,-,TGTGCCAGCAGCCCCAGCCTCCTCCGGGACAGGGACCACGAGCAGTACTTC,CASSPSLLRDRDHEQYF
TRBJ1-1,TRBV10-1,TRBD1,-,TGCGCCAGCAGTGAGTCGAGGACAGGGATCACTGAAGCTTTCTTT,CASSESRTGITEAFF
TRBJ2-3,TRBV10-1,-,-,TGCGCCAGCAGTGAGCCAGGCACCACAGATACGCAGTATTTT,CASSEPGTTDTQYF
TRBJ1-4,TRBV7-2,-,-,TGTGCCAGCAGCTTAGCCCATGATGGGGAAAAACTGTTTTTT,CASSLAHDGEKLFF
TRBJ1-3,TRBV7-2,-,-,TGTGCCAGCAGCTTTCACAGGGTACCCGGAAACACCATATATTTT,CASSFHRVPGNTIYF
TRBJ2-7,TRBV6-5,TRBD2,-,TGTGCCAGCAGTCGAGAAATAGCGGGAAGGTACGAGCAGTACTTC,CASSREIAGRYEQYF
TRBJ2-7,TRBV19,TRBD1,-,TGTGCCAGTAGTATCCAAGGACAGGGCTACGAGCAGTACTTC,CASSIQGQGYEQYF
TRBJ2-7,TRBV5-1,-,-,TGCGCCAGCAGCTTGGAGGGACCCGGGGTAGCGGGCCAGGGGCACGAGCAGTACTTC,CASSLEGPGVAGQGHEQYF
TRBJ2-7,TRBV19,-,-,TGTGCCAGTAGTGCCCAGAGGGCCCACGAGCAGTACTTC,CASSAQRAHEQYF
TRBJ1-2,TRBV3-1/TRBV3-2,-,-,TGTGCCAGCAGCCAGACCTCAGGGACGGGTGGTGGCTACACCTTC,CASSQTSGTGGGYTF
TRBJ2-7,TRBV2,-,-,TGTGCCAGCAGTGAGAAACAGGCGAGCTCCTACGAGCAGTACTTC,CASSEKQASSYEQYF
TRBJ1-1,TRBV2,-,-,TGTGCCAGCAGTGAAGAGAGAAACACTGAAGCTTTCTTT,CASSEERNTEAFF
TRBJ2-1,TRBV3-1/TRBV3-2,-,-,TGTGCCAGCAGCCGCAACTACGGGGCAGGGGTTTCGAATGAGCAGTTCTTC,CASSRNYGAGVSNEQFF
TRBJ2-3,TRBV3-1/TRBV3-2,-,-,TGTGCCAGCAGCCAATCAGGGTTCGGGGAGGATACGCAGTATTTT,CASSQSGFGEDTQYF
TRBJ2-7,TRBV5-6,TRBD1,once,TGTGCCAGCAGCCCCCGGACAGGGGGCGCCGAGCAGTACTTC,CASSPRTGGAEQYF
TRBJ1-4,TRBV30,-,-,TGTGCCTGGAGGTCAGGCCCGTCGGTGGATGAAAAACTGTTTTTT,CAWRSGPSVDEKLFF
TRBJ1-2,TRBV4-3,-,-,TGCGCCAGCAGCCAAGATGGGGGGCAGGGCTATGGCTACACCTTC,CASSQDGGQGYGYTF
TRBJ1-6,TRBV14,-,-,TGTGCCAGCAGCCCCCTCAGGGCGGGGAATTCACCCCTCCACTTT,CASSPLRAGNSPLHF
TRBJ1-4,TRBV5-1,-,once,TGCGCCAGCAGCTTGGCCCCGGATGAAAAACTGTTTTTT,CASSLAPDEKLFF
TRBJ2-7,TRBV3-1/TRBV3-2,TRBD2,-,TGTGCCAGCAGTCGCTTGGCGGGGGTGGCCTACGAGCAGTACTTC,CASSRLAGVAYEQYF
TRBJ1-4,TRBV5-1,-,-,TGCGCCAGCAGCTTTCGGGAGGGTGAAAAACTGTTTTTT,CASSFREGEKLFF
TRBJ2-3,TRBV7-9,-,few,TGTGCCAGCAGCTTAGAGTTACCAATTCGCACAGATACGCAGTATTTT,CASSLELPIRTDTQYF
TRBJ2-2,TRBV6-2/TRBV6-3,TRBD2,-,TGTGCCAGCAGCCCCGGGACTAGCGGGGCCCTGGGCACCGGGGAGCTGTTTTTT,CASSPGTSGALGTGELFF